These 2 T cell receptor beta chains originate from one sample sequenced in a study of T cell responses to AZD1222 COVID-19 vaccine (dated by TCRdb to about 2021). The library was prepared using the immunoSEQ multiplex PCR assay. Drawn from immuneACCESS, this table holds only the in-frame rearrangements with V and J called that TCRdb kept. Clones are partly lost; checked studies trace under half to an unresolved V gene and leave the rest unexplained. Recorded for this sample are 95,000 to 110,000 clones; roughly 91% of them occurred a single time. The top ten constitute about 5% of the sample. The time point label on this specimen signifies: baseline before first vaccination. This sample comprised peripheral blood, obtained on day 0 of AZD1222 vaccination. Receptors were obtained from an adult in good health.

This sequence joins TRBV3-1 (or the pseudogene TRBV3-2) and TRBJ2-3; 7 nucleotides align to TRBD2. The CDR3 has 16 amino acids. Per the germline V gene, CDR1 is LGHDT and CDR2 is YNNKEL (reference sequence). V was clipped by 3 bases and J by 8 bases; unmatched bases: 14. The CDR3 DNA sequence: TGTGCCAGCAGCCAGGGTGACGGACGGGGGAGGGGTACGCAGTATTTT. Its translation is CASSQGDGRGRGTQYF.

V and J are TRBV27 and TRBJ2-5; TRBD2 matches 8 bases. V was pared by 5 bases and J by 6 bases, with 11 bases of the junction left unmatched. This CDR3 is built from 15 residues. Germline values: CDR1 MNHEY, CDR2 SMNVEV (reference sequence). CDR3: CASSRAGARFKTQYF. The DNA for the CDR3 is TGTGCCAGCAGTCGAGCGGGGGCCCGATTTAAGACCCAGTACTTC.